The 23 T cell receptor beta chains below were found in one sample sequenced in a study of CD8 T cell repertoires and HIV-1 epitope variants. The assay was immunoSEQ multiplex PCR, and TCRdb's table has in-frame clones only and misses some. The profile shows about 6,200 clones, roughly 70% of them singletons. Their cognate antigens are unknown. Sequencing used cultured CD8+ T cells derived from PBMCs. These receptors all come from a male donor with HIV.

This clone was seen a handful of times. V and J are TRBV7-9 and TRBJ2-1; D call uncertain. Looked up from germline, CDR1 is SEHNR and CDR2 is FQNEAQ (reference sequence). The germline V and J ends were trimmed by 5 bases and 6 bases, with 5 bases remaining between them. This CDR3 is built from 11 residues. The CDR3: CASSPFNEQFF. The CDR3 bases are TGTGCCAGCAGCCCCTTCAATGAGCAGTTCTTC.

The CDR3 loop is CATKRELTGELFF. In DNA, the CDR3 is TGTGCCACGAAGCGGGAGTTGACCGGGGAGCTGTTTTTT. This chain links TRBV15 with TRBJ2-2, with 8 bases matching TRBD2. This CDR3 has 13 amino acids. The V and J ends lost 9 bases and 5 bases, in that order; junction bases with no gene match: 5. CDR1 and CDR2 (germline): LNHNV, YYDKDF (reference sequence).

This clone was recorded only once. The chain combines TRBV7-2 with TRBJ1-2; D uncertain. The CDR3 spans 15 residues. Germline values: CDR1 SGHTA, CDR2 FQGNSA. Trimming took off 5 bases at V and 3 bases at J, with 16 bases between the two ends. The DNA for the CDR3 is TGTGCCAGCAGCCAAGCGGTGGGAGGGCACTATGGCTACACCTTC. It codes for CASSQAVGGHYGYTF.

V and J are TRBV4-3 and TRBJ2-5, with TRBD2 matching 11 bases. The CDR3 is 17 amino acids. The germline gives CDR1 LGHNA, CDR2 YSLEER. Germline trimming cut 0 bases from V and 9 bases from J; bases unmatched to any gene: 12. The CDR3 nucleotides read TGCGCCAGCAGCCAAGATCATTTAGCGGGGGGGGCCCGAGCCCAGTACTTC. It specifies CASSQDHLAGGARAQYF.

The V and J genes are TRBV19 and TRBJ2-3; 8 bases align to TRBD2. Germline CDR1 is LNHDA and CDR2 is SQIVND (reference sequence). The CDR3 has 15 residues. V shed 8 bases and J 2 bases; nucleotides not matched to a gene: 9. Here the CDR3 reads CASHTGRGDTDTQYF. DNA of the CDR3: TGTGCCAGTCATACGGGGCGGGGGGACACAGATACGCAGTATTTT.

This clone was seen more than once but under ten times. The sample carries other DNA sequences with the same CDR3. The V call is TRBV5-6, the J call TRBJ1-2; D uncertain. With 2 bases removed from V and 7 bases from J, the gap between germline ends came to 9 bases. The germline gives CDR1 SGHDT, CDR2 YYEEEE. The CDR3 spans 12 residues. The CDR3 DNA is TGTGCCAGCAGCTTTTCGGGTAGTGGCTACACCTTC. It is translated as CASSFSGSGYTF.

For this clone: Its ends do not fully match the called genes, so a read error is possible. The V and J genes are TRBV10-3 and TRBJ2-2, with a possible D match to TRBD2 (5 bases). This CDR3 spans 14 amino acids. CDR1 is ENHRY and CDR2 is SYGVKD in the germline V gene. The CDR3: CAIREEADTGELFF. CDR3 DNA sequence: TGTGCCATCCGTGAGGAGGCAGACACCGGGGAGCTGTTTTTT.

DNA of the CDR3: TGTGCCAGCAGTTTGGGGGCTGGAAACACCATATATTTT. It specifies CASSLGAGNTIYF. The chain combines TRBV28 with TRBJ1-3; tentatively, D is TRBD1 (5 bases). From germline, CDR1 is MDHEN and CDR2 SYDVKM. Deletions cut 3 bases from V and 2 bases from J, with 5 bases between. CDR3 length equals 13 residues. The full variable domain, with the rest looked up from reference TRBV28 and TRBJ1-3, is DVKVTQSSRYLVKRTGEKVFLECVQDMDHENMFWYRQDPGLGLRLIYFSYDVKMKEKGDIPEGYSVSREKKERFSLILESASTNQTSMYLCASSLGAGNTIYFGEGSWLTVV.

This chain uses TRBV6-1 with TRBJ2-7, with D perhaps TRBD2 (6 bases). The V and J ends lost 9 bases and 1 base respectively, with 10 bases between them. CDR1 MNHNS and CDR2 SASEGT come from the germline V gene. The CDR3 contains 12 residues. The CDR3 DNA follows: TGTGCCAGTAAGGGGACTTCCTACGAGCAGTACTTC. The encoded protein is CASKGTSYEQYF.

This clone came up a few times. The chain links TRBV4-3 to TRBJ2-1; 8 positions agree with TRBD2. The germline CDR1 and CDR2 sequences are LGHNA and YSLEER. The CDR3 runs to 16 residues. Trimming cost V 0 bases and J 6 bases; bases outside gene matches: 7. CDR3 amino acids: CASSQDPAGASNEQFF. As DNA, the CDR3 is TGCGCCAGCAGCCAAGACCCAGCGGGGGCCTCCAATGAGCAGTTCTTC.

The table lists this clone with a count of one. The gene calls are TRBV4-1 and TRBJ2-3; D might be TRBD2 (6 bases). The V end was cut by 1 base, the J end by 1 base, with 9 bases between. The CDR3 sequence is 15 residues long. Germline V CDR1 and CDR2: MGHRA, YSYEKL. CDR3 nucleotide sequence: TGCGCCAGCAGCCAAGCAAAGCGGGGCACAGATACGCAGTATTTT. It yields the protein CASSQAKRGTDTQYF.

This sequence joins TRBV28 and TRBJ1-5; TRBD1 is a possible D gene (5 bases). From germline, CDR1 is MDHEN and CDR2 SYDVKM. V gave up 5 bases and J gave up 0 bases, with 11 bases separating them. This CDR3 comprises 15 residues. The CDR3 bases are TGTGCCAGCAGTCTAGGGACGTTTAGCAATCAGCCCCAGCATTTT. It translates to CASSLGTFSNQPQHF.

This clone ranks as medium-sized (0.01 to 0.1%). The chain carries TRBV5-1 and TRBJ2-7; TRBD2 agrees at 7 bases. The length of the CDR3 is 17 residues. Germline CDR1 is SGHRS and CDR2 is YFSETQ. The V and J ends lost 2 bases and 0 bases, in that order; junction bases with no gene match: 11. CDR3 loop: CASSLYSGTTSSYEQYF. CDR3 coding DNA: TGCGCCAGCAGCTTATACAGCGGGACCACAAGCTCCTACGAGCAGTACTTC.

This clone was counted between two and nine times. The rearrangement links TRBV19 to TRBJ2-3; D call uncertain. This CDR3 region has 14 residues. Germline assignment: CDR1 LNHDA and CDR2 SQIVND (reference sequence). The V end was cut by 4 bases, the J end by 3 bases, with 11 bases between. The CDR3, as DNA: TGTGCCAGTAGTACCGGGCCCGAAACAGATACGCAGTATTTT. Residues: CASSTGPETDTQYF.

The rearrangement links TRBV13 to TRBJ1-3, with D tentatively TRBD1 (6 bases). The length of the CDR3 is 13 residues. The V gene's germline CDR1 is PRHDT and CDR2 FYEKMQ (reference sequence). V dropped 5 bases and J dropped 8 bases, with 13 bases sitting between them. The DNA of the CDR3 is TGTGCCAGCAGCCGGGGGCCGTCGGACACCATATATTTT. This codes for CASSRGPSDTIYF.

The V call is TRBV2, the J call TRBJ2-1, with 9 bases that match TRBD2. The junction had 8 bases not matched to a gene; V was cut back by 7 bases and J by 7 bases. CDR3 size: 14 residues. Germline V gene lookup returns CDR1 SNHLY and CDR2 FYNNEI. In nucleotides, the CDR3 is TGTGCCAGCATTCTAGCGGGACCGTATAATGAGCAGTTCTTC. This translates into CASILAGPYNEQFF.

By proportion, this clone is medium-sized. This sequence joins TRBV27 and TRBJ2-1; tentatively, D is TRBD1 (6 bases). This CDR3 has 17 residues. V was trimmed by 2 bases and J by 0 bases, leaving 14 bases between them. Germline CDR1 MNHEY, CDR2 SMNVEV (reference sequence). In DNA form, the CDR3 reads TGTGCCAGCAGTTTAAAACAGGGTGAGGGCTCCTACAATGAGCAGTTCTTC. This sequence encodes CASSLKQGEGSYNEQFF.

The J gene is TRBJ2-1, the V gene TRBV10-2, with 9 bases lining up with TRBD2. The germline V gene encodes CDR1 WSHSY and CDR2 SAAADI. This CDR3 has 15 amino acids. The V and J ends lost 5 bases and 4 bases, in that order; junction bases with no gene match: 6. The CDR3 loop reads CASSISGSRYNEQFF. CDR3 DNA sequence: TGCGCCAGCAGTATTAGCGGGAGCCGGTACAATGAGCAGTTCTTC.

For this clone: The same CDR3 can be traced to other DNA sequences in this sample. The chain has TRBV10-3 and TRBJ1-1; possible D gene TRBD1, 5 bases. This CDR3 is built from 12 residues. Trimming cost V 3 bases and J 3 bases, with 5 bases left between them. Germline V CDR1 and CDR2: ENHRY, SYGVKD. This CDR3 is CAISEGDTEAFF. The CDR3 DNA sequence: TGTGCCATCAGTGAAGGGGACACTGAAGCTTTCTTT.

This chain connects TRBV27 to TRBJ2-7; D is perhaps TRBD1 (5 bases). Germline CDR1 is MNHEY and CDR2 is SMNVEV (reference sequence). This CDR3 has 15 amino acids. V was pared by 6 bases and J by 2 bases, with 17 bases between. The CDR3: CASSESIGQAYEQYF. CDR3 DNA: TGTGCCAGCAGCGAATCAATAGGACAAGCCTACGAGCAGTACTTC.

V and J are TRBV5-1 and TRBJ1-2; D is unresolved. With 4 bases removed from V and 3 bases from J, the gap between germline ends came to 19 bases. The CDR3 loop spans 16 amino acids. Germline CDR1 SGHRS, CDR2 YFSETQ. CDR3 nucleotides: TGCGCCAGCAGCCAAGATCCCGTCGAACTCGACTATGGCTACACCTTC. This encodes CASSQDPVELDYGYTF.

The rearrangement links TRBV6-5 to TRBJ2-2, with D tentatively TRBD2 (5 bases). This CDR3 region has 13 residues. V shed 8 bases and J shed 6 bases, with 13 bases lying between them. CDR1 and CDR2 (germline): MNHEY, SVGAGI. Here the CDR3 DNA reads TGTGCCAGCCGGCGAGCGGAGGCCGGGGAGCTGTTTTTT. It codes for CASRRAEAGELFF.

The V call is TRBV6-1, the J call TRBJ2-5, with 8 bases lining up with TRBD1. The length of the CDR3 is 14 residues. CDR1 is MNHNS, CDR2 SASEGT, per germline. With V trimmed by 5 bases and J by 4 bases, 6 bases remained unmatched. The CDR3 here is CASSNTGGRETQYF. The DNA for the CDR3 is TGTGCCAGCAGTAATACAGGGGGGCGAGAGACCCAGTACTTC.